The present TCR beta chain was sequenced within a study of blood T cell repertoires in COVID-19. Study-level background: PBMCs, B-cell-depleted T cells, or T cells provided the cDNA or gDNA that made up the material.

The protocol was immunoSEQ multiplex PCR, while the TCRdb copy is restricted to in-frame clones and leaves out a portion. This sample has about 91,000 clones, with around 80% found just once. Specimen: peripheral blood. The clonotype comes from a man aged 70-80 years with acute or convalescent COVID-19.

This CDR3 is CASKNRDGNTIYF. CDR3 sequence (DNA): TGTGCCAGTAAAAACAGGGATGGAAACACCATATATTTT. The chain combines TRBV19 with TRBJ1-3; TRBD1 might be the D (6 bases). The CDR3 consists of 13 residues. V dropped 7 bases and J dropped 3 bases, with 10 bases sitting between them. From germline, CDR1 is LNHDA and CDR2 SQIVND (reference sequence).